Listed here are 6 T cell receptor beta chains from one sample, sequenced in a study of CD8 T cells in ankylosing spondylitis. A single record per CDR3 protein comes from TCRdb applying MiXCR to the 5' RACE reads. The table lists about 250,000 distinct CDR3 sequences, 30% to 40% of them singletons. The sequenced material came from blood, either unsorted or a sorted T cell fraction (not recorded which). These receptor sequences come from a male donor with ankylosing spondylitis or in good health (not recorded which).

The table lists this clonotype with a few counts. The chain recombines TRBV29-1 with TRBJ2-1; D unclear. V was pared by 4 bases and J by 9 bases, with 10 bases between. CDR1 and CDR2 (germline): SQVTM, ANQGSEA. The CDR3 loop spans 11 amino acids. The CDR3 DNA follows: TGCAGCGTTGTAGGAGTGAGTGAGCAGTTCTTC. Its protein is CSVVGVSEQFF.

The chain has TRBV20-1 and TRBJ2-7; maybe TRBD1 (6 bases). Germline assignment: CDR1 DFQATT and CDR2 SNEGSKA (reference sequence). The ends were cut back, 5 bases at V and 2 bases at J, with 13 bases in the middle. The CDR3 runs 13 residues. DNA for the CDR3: TGCAGTGCTCCCGGACAGCGAACCTACGAGCAGTACTTC. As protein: CSAPGQRTYEQYF.

The CDR3 reads CASSGRDRGDQPQHF. The CDR3 DNA is TGTGCCAGCAGCGGCCGGGACAGGGGGGATCAGCCCCAGCATTTT. This chain links TRBV7-8 with TRBJ1-5, with 11 bases matching TRBD1. The germline gives CDR1 SGHVS, CDR2 FQNEAQ. The CDR3 is 15 amino acids. J lost 5 bases, V lost 5 bases, and 5 bases had no gene match.

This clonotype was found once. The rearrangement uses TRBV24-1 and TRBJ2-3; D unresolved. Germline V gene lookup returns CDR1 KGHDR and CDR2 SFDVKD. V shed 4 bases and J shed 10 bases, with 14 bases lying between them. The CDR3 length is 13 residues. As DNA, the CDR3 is TGTGCCACCAGTGAAGAAATTACCGGTGCGCAGTATTTT. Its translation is CATSEEITGAQYF.

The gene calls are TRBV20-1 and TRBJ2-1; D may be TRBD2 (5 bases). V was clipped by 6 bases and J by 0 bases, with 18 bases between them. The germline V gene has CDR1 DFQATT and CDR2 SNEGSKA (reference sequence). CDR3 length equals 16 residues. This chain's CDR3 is CSALSQVGSSYNEQFF. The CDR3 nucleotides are TGCAGTGCCCTCTCTCAAGTGGGGAGCTCCTACAATGAGCAGTTCTTC.

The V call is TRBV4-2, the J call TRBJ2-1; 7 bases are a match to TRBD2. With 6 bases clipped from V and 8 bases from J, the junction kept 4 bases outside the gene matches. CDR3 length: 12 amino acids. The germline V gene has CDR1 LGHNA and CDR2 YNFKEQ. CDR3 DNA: TGTGCCAGCAGGTTAGGGAGGGATGAGCAGTTCTTC. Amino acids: CASRLGRDEQFF.